This TCR beta chain was obtained from a study of blood T cell repertoires in COVID-19. At the level of the study: Whether acute or convalescent, the COVID-19 samples came from the United States, Italy and Spain. The analysed material was cDNA or gDNA that came from T cells, B-cell-depleted T cells, or PBMCs.

Those enrolled, adults aged 18 to 89 years, came from around 24 US areas. In the original analysis: Amplifying reference gene primers gave estimates of nucleated cell counts. Some clones are missing from TCRdb's copy, which holds only in-frame ones; the method was immunoSEQ multiplex PCR. V and J calls and clone size follow that table, whereas D and trimming were derived from the DNA. The top ten clones hold less than 2% of a sample with more than 250,000 clones, 85% to 90% of them seen once. The clonotype originates from a young woman with acute COVID-19. The material sequenced was PBMCs or T cells enriched from blood (not recorded which).

The chain's CDR3 is CASSLSGGTRTEAFF. As DNA, the CDR3 is TGTGCCAGCAGTTTATCCGGGGGGACGCGCACTGAAGCTTTCTTT. V gene TRBV27 combines with J gene TRBJ1-1, with D possibly being TRBD1 (5 bases). Trimming took off 0 bases at V and 4 bases at J, with 12 bases between the two ends. There are 15 residues in the CDR3. Germline loops: CDR1 MNHEY, CDR2 SMNVEV (reference sequence).